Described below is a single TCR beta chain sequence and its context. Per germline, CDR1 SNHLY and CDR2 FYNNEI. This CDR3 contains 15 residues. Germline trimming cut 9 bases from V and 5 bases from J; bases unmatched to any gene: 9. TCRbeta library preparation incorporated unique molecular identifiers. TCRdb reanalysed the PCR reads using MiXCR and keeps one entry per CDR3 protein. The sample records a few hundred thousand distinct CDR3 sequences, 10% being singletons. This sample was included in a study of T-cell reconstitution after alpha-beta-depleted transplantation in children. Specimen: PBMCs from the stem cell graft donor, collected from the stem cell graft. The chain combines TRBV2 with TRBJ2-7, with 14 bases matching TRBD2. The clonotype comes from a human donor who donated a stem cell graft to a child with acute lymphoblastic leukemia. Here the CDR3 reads CARGLAGVVRNEQYF. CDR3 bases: TGTGCCAGGGGACTAGCGGGAGTTGTGAGGAACGAGCAGTACTTC.